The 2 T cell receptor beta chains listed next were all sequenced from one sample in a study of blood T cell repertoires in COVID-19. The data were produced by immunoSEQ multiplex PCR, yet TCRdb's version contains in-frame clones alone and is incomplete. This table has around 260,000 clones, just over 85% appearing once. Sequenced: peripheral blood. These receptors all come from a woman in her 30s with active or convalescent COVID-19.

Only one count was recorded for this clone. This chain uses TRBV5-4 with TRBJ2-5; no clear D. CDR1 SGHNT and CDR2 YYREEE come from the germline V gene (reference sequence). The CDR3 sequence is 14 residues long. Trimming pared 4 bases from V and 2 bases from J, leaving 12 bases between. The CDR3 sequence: CASSLAGLQETQYF. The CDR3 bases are TGTGCCAGCAGCCTGGCAGGATTACAAGAGACCCAGTACTTC.

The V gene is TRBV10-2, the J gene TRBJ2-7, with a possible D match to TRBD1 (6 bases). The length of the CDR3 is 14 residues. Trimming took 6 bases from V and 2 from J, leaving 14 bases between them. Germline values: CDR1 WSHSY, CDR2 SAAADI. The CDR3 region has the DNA TGCGCCAGCAGACTGACAGGTACGACCTACGAGCAGTACTTC. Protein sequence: CASRLTGTTYEQYF.